This T cell receptor beta chain appears in the sequencing data of a study of blood T cell repertoires in COVID-19. TCRdb's copy holds only in-frame clones and misses some; the assay was immunoSEQ multiplex PCR. In the table there are about 270,000 clones, 83% of which are singletons. Per the germline V gene, CDR1 is LNHDA and CDR2 is SQIVND (reference sequence). CDR3 length: 15 amino acids. Trimming removed 5 bases at V and 5 bases at J, with 15 bases between. The sequenced material came from peripheral blood. The source is an elderly man with acute or convalescent COVID-19. The V gene is TRBV19, the J gene TRBJ1-4, with D perhaps TRBD1 (6 bases). CDR3 protein: CASSRGATANEKLFF. DNA for the CDR3: TGTGCCAGTAGTCGGGGGGCAACGGCGAATGAAAAACTGTTTTTT.